Listed here is a single T cell receptor beta chain. This clonotype was counted only a few times. It lacks a known antigen. No qualities accompany the bases; no much larger clone lies one base away. The library came from 5' RACE. The reads were generated on a NextSeq 500. Unique molecular identifiers were attached to individual cDNA molecules in the TCR library protocol so that sequencing error and PCR bias could be corrected. Both TCR alpha and beta chains were sequenced, and tight co-correlation was observed between alpha and beta sequence abundances in each sample. From the authors' description of their analysis: V gene, J gene and CDR3 annotation of TCR sequences was performed with Decombinator V4. Expanded TCRs were defined as changing significantly between any two time points under a Poisson model with p below 0.0001. Abundances of TCRs were expressed as counts per million after normalisation to the total number of TCRs sequenced in each sample. MAIT TCRs were defined by TRAV1-2 paired with TRAJ12, TRAJ20 or TRAJ33, and iNKT TCRs by TRAV10 paired with TRAJ18. VDJdb, accessed on 1 November 2021, was searched for TCRs annotated for CMV, EBV and SARS-CoV-2, and TCRs annotated for more than one antigen were excluded. TCRdb reworked the public reads: Q25 trimming with fastp, MiXCR clone assembly, productive beta chains retained. Merged by CDR3 protein, the rows form single entries marked with the most common genes and DNA. TCRdb, not the original authors, processed these V and J calls. The sample contains tens of thousands of distinct CDR3 sequences, 10% to 15% of them found a single time. The top ten constitute about 4.2% of the sample.

The cysteine opens and the phenylalanine closes a CDR3 of 14 amino acids. Here the CDR3 DNA is all that survives: 42 bases in frame from base 1. CDR1 and CDR2 were assigned from the germline V gene (reference sequence) as SEHNR and FQNEAQ. V loses 3 bases of germline sequence and J loses 0 bases, and the interval between the two ends is 6 bases. The data derive from a study of early T cells in non-severe SARS-CoV-2 infection (dated by TCRdb to the early 2020s). Regarding the research as a whole: Bulk RNA from unsorted whole blood was used for TCR sequencing, so alpha and beta chains could not be paired. General study outcomes and caveats: Matching against VDJdb was skewed toward anti-spike CD8 responses, likely underestimated virus-specific expansions, and missed private and CD4 specificities.

This was a case-control study nested in a cohort of healthcare workers in London, UK, who had nasopharyngeal swab PCR tests and blood samples taken every week. Healthcare workers were recruited during the week of the UK lockdown, between 23 and 31 March 2020, and followed weekly for up to 16 weeks. The chain is made from TRBV7-9 and TRBJ2-4; the D gene assignment is ambiguous. The TCR originated in an adult who was a healthcare worker with PCR-confirmed SARS-CoV-2 infection or an uninfected control (not recorded which). Sequenced input: whole blood. The nucleotides read TGTGCCAGCAGCTTGTTGGTAGCCAAAAACATTCAGTACTTC. It translates to CASSLLVAKNIQYF.